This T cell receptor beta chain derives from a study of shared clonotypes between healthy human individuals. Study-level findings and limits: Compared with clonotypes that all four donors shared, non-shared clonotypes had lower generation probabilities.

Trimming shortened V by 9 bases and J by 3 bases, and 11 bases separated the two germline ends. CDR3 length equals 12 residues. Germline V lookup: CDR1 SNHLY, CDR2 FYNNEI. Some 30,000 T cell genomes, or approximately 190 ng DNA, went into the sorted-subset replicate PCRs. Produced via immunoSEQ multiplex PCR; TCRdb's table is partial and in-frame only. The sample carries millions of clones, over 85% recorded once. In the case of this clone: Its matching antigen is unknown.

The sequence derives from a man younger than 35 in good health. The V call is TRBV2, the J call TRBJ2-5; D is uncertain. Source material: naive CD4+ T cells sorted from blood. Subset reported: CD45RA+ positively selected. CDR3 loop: CASGRMEETQYF. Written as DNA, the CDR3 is TGTGCCAGTGGACGTATGGAAGAGACCCAGTACTTC.